This TCR beta chain emerged from a study of blood T cell repertoires in COVID-19 (dated by TCRdb to about 2020). Context from the whole study: Collaborator samples came from the United States, Italy and Spain and covered acute and convalescent phases of COVID-19. Where available, HLA class I and class II types were taken from metadata supplied by the sample provider and were not determined by assay-based typing. The samples were drawn from the first 160 participants of the ongoing ImmuneRACE study and from roughly 1,300 subjects provided by 6 global collaborators. A freely available public database, intended as a resource for researchers studying the immune response to SARS-CoV-2, is where the repertoires were released. Subjects who had been exposed to COVID-19, were actively infected with it, or had recovered from it provided the deeply sampled blood TCRbeta repertoires that made up the dataset. The prospective study material was composed of cDNA or gDNA derived from T cells, B-cell-depleted T cells, or PBMCs. Nearly every sample came with metadata listing a de-identified subject ID, COVID-19 status, age in years and sex. What the study reported, not specific to this receptor: Clinical and demographic metadata were provided uncurated, with the amount varying by source and participant.

The V end gives up 2 bases and the J end 2 bases, leaving 7 bases in the junction not matched to a gene. Per the germline V gene, SGHDT is the CDR1 and YYEEEE is the CDR2. Measured from the cysteine to the phenylalanine, the CDR3 is 16 residues long. This entry keeps only the CDR3 DNA: 48 bases, framed from base 1. The immunoSEQ Assay, a bias-controlled multiplex PCR, was used to amplify TCRbeta CDR3 regions from genomic DNA. The original methods were these. The number of nucleated cells in each sample was estimated from the amplification of reference gene primers within the assay. To quantify the absolute abundance of each unique TCRbeta CDR3 rearrangement, sequence reads were collapsed and filtered. For each sample, productive Simpson clonality was calculated as the square root of Simpson's diversity index over productive rearrangements. TCRdb obtained this table from immuneACCESS and retained in-frame rearrangements with V and J assigned. These tables miss some clones; where compared with another copy, unresolved V genes account for less than half of the shortfall, and the remainder is unexplained. D and trimming come from the DNA, and the V and J calls and clone size come from that table. The sample contains roughly 440,000 clones, 88% of them found a single time. The leading ten clones occupy around 13% of the sample.

Concerning this clone: Its antigen specificity is not known. Base-call qualities are not available, and no considerably larger clone is one nucleotide away.

One collaborating source in Seattle enrolled patients during active infection and followed them longitudinally through the course of disease. Each collaborating institution followed its own protocols to collect whole blood in K2EDTA tubes. For TCRbeta analysis, collaborators shipped samples in one of three forms: frozen whole blood, isolated PBMCs, or DNA extracted from either of those sample types. The source material was peripheral blood. The clonotype was recovered from a woman aged 45-65 years with COVID-19, enrolled during active disease. The chain links TRBV5-6 with TRBJ2-3; 8 nucleotides in the junction match TRBD2. Here the CDR3 is given as CASSLGQAGVTDTQYF. The sequence in DNA is TGTGCCAGCAGCTTAGGTCAAGCGGGGGTCACAGATACGCAGTATTTT.